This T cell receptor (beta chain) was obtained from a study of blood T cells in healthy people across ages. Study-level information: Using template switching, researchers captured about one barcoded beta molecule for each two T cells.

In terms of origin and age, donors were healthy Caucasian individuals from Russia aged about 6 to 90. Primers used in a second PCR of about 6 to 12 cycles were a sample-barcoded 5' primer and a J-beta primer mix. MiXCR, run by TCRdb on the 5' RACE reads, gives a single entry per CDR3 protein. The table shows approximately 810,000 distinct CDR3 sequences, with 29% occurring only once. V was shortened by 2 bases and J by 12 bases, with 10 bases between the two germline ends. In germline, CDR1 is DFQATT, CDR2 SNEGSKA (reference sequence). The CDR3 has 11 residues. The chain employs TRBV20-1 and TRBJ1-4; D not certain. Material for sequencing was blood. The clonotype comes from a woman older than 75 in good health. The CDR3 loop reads CSARNNMELFF. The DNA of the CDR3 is TGCAGTGCTAGAAATAACATGGAACTGTTTTTT.